The next 15 T cell receptor beta chains were all read from a single sample in a study of MAIT cells during Salmonella Paratyphi A infection (dated by TCRdb to about 2017). The study at large found these results: MAIT TRBV usage was oligoclonal with a preference for TRBV20 and TRBV6, and infection appeared not to change this usage.

For these receptors, no antigen is known. The library was obtained by 5' RACE. Sequencer: Illumina MiSeq. Through fastp at Q25 and MiXCR, TCRdb rebuilt clones from the public reads, retaining in-frame beta chains. Each CDR3 protein appears once, grouped with its most common genes and DNA. The sample table shows some 1,600 distinct CDR3 sequences, and roughly 65% are seen once. The ten largest clones capture 48% of the sample. The time point label for this specimen denotes: after infection, following antibiotic treatment. MAIT cells, defined as Valpha7.2+ CD161+ T cells, were identified and sorted by flow cytometry. The sample consisted of MAIT cells from blood, taken at the last sampling point of the challenge study. Every receptor here comes from a person aged 18 to 70 who was deliberately infected with Salmonella Paratyphi A in a paratyphoid fever challenge study.

This rearrangement joins TRBV7-8 to TRBJ2-7; 7 bases are a match to TRBD1. From germline, CDR1 is SGHVS and CDR2 FQNEAQ. The CDR3 is 15 residues long. The ends lost 4 bases at V and 1 base at J; junction bases unmatched: 7. CDR3 amino acids: CASSSRQGPSYEQYF. CDR3 bases: TGTGCCAGCAGCTCTAGACAGGGTCCTTCCTACGAGCAGTACTTC.

This clonotype is termed large. This chain joins TRBV20-1 and TRBJ2-5; D gene uncertain. Trimming pared 3 bases from V and 1 base from J, leaving 24 bases between. The CDR3 consists of 18 residues. CDR1 is DFQATT, CDR2 SNEGSKA, per germline (reference sequence). The CDR3 nucleotides are TGCAGTGCTAGGGGGTCGGAGCTGGGCTTAACAACCCAAGAGACCCAGTACTTC. The encoded protein is CSARGSELGLTTQETQYF.

The rearrangement links TRBV20-1 to TRBJ2-1, with D possibly TRBD2 on 5 matching bases. Trimming cost V 6 bases and J 8 bases, with 14 bases left between them. The V gene's germline CDR1 is DFQATT and CDR2 SNEGSKA (reference sequence). This CDR3 is built from 12 residues. CDR3: CSALAGSDEQFF. The CDR3 coding sequence is TGCAGTGCCCTTGCCGGTAGCGATGAGCAGTTCTTC.

The rearrangement links TRBV20-1 to TRBJ1-1; 9 bases fit TRBD1. CDR3 length equals 12 residues. Germline V gene lookup returns CDR1 DFQATT and CDR2 SNEGSKA (reference sequence). V trimming: 6 bases; J trimming: 3 bases; junction bases outside the gene matches: 2. CDR3 sequence: CSARTGDTEAFF. The CDR3 DNA reads TGCAGTGCGAGGACAGGGGACACTGAAGCTTTCTTT.

In its sample, this clonotype ranks as large. This chain uses TRBV20-1 with TRBJ2-7; possible D gene TRBD2, 7 bases. CDR3 length equals 14 residues. The V and J ends lost 0 bases and 7 bases respectively, with 16 bases between them. Germline CDR1 reads DFQATT; CDR2 reads SNEGSKA (reference sequence). The CDR3 sequence: CSAREGGGSEEQYF. The CDR3 DNA reads as TGCAGTGCTAGAGAAGGCGGGGGCTCGGAGGAGCAGTACTTC.

This clonotype is deemed medium-sized. V is TRBV20-1 and J is TRBJ2-7, with TRBD1 matching over 7 bases. V was pared by 1 base and J by 0 bases, with 3 bases of the junction left unmatched. CDR3 size: 14 residues. The germline V gene encodes CDR1 DFQATT and CDR2 SNEGSKA (reference sequence). CDR3 bases: TGCAGTGCTAGAGGGACAGGAGACTCCTACGAGCAGTACTTC. Protein product: CSARGTGDSYEQYF.

The chain recombines TRBV5-1 with TRBJ1-1; D is undetermined. CDR1 is SGHRS, CDR2 YFSETQ, per germline. The V and J ends lost 0 bases and 4 bases respectively, with 10 bases between them. There are 14 residues in the CDR3. The CDR3 DNA follows: TGCGCCAGCAGCTTGGGGACCCTCGGCACTGAAGCTTTCTTT. This sequence encodes CASSLGTLGTEAFF.

The J gene is TRBJ1-1, the V gene TRBV7-9, with unresolved D. In germline, CDR1 is SEHNR, CDR2 FQNEAQ (reference sequence). V lost 5 bases to trimming and J lost 7 bases, with 17 bases between them. The CDR3 consists of 14 residues. The CDR3 here is CASSLDGRKNEAFF. The CDR3 coding sequence is TGTGCCAGCAGCCTGGATGGGCGGAAAAATGAAGCTTTCTTT.

There are a few counts of this clonotype. The chain carries TRBV4-2 and TRBJ2-4; 15 bases match TRBD2. Trimming removed 3 bases from V and 13 bases from J; junction bases left unmatched: 4. The CDR3 is 14 amino acids. The germline gives CDR1 LGHNA, CDR2 YNFKEQ. This chain's CDR3 is CASSQGLAGGKQYF. DNA of the CDR3: TGTGCCAGCAGCCAGGGACTAGCGGGAGGCAAGCAGTACTTC.

The chain joins TRBV5-1 to TRBJ2-1, with a tentative D call TRBD1 (6 bases). Germline loops: CDR1 SGHRS, CDR2 YFSETQ. Trimming pared 5 bases from V and 4 bases from J, leaving 13 bases between. The CDR3 has 14 residues. In DNA form, the CDR3 reads TGCGCCAGCAGGTCCGGGACACAATACAATGAGCAGTTCTTC. It specifies CASRSGTQYNEQFF.

This clonotype is hyperexpanded (1% or more) within its sample. The chain carries TRBV20-1 and TRBJ2-7; tentatively, D is TRBD1 or TRBD2 (5 bases each). CDR3 length: 16 residues. Germline V CDR1 and CDR2: DFQATT, SNEGSKA (reference sequence). Trimming took 0 bases from V and 7 from J, leaving 22 bases between them. The CDR3, as DNA: TGCAGTGCTAGAGACCACCGATCCGGGGACGTTGGGGAGCAGTACTTC. It encodes CSARDHRSGDVGEQYF.

The J gene is TRBJ2-4, the V gene TRBV20-1, with D tentatively TRBD2 (5 bases). V was pared by 6 bases and J by 0 bases, with 15 bases between. CDR1 DFQATT and CDR2 SNEGSKA come from the germline V gene (reference sequence). The CDR3 is made up of 15 amino acids. The CDR3, as DNA: TGCAGTGCCACTCCCCGGGGTCTAGCCAAAAACATTCAGTACTTC. Translating it yields CSATPRGLAKNIQYF.

This clonotype was detected once. One junction end does not reproduce the germline sequence, and a read error may be involved. The chain is built from TRBV19 and TRBJ1-5; D might be TRBD1 (6 bases). This CDR3 is 14 amino acids long. CDR1 and CDR2 (germline): LNHDA, SQIVND (reference sequence). CDR3 sequence: CASTTGAVNQSQHF. As DNA, the CDR3 is TGTGCCAGTACCACGGGGGCCGTCAATCAGTCCCAGCATTTT.

V and J are TRBV6-1 and TRBJ1-2; D remains ambiguous. Trimming stripped 5 bases from V and 1 base from J, with 14 bases between. This CDR3 has 15 amino acids. Germline V lookup: CDR1 MNHNS, CDR2 SASEGT. CDR3 in DNA: TGTGCCAGCAGTTTTCGGGAGATTTATAACTATGGCTACACCTTC. Amino acids: CASSFREIYNYGYTF.

This clonotype was detected only once. The chain couples TRBV5-1 to TRBJ2-3; D perhaps matches TRBD2 (5 bases). The CDR3 covers 16 residues. Trimming shortened V by 3 bases and J by 3 bases, and 17 bases separated the two germline ends. The germline CDR1 and CDR2 sequences are SGHRS and YFSETQ. The CDR3 DNA is TGCGCCAGCAGCTGGGCCGGAGGTAGCTGGACAGATACGCAGTATTTT. This sequence encodes CASSWAGGSWTDTQYF.